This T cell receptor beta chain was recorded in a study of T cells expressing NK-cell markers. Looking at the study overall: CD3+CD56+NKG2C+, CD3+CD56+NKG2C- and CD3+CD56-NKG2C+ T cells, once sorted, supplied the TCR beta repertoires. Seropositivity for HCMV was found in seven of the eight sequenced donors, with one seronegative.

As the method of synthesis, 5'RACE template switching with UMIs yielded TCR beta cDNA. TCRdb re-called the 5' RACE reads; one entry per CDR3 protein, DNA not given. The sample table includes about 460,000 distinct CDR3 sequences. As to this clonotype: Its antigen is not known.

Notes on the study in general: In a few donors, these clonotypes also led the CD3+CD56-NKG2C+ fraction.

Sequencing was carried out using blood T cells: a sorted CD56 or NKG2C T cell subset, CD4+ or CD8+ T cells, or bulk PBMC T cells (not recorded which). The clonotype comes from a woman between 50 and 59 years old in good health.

The CDR3 loop is CASSLTLSYTF. The chain uses TRBV2 and TRBJ1-2. This CDR3 has 11 residues. Germline assignment: CDR1 SNHLY and CDR2 FYNNEI.